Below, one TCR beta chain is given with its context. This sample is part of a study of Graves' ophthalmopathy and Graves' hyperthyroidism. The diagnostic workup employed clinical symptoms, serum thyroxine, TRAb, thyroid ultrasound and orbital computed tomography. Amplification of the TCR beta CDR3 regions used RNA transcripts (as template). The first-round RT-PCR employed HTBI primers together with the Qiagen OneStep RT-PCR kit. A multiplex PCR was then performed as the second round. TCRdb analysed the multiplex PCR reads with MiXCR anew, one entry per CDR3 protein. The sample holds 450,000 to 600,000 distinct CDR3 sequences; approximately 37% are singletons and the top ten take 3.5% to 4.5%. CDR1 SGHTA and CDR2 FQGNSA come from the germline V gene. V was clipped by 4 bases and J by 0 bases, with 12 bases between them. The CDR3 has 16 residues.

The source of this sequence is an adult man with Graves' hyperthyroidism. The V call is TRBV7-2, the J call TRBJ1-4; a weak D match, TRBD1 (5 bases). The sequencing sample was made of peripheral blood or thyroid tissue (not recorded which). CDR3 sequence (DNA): TGTGCCAGCAGCTCGGGACGAGGACCAACTAATGAAAAACTGTTTTTT. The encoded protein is CASSSGRGPTNEKLFF.